This T cell receptor beta chain was obtained from a study of CD8 T cells in Susac syndrome. Study-wide results and caveats: It was acknowledged by the study that relatively few individuals were included in its TCR sequencing and HLA analysis.

The multiple sclerosis controls were treatment-naive patients, and their relapsing-remitting disease was stable or active. With random hexamers, 0.5 to 1 ug RNA was reverse transcribed. TCR beta CDR3 was amplified by immunoSEQ covering 54 Vbeta and 13 Jbeta. TCRdb independently ran MiXCR on the immunoSEQ multiplex PCR reads; one entry per CDR3 protein. Of a few hundred thousand distinct CDR3 sequences listed, 92% are singletons. The V gene's germline CDR1 is MNHEY and CDR2 SVGEGT. The junction had 7 bases not matched to a gene; V was cut back by 4 bases and J by 5 bases. The CDR3 contains 14 residues. For this clonotype: Its target is not known.

The chain carries TRBV6-2 or TRBV6-3 and TRBJ2-7; 8 bases are a match to TRBD1. This TCR came from a human donor with multiple sclerosis. The material sequenced was CD4+ T cells from PBMCs. For the CDR3, the DNA is TGTGCCAGCAGTTCCCGGAGGACAGGGAACGAGCAGTACTTC. Its protein product is CASSSRRTGNEQYF.